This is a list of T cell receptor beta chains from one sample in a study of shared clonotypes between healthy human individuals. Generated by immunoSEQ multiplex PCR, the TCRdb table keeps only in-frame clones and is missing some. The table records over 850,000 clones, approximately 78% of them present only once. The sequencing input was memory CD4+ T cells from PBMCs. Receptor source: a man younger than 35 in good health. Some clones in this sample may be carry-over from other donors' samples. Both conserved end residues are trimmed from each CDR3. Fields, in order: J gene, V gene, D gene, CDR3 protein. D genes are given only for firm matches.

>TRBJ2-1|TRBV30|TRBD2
ASGSGRARNNEQF
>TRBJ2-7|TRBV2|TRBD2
ATRTSGRGSAYEQY
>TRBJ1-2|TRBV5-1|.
ASSLEGGTNYGYT
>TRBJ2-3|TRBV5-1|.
ASSPARGGTRSTDTQY
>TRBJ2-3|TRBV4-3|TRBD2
ASSQDSPLAASTDTQY
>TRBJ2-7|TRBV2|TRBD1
ASSLRDRDHEQY
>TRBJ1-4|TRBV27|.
ASRGREEKLF
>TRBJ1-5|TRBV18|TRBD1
ASSGQGAVGNQPQH
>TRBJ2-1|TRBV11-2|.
ASSLGRVSGNEQF
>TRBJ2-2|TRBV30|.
AWSGQELF
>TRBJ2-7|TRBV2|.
ASIKASEQY